The next 19 T cell receptor beta chains were all read from a single sample in a study of blood T cell repertoires in COVID-19. Sequenced by immunoSEQ multiplex PCR; TCRdb stores in-frame clones only, minus some. Seen here are some 200,000 clones, about nine tenths observed once, and the top ten hold 10%. The sample comprised PBMCs or T cells enriched from blood (not recorded which). The receptors here all came from a young man with acute COVID-19.

The chain links TRBV3-1 (or the pseudogene TRBV3-2) to TRBJ2-7, with 7 bases identical to TRBD1. The CDR3 sequence is 14 residues long. The germline V gene encodes CDR1 LGHDT and CDR2 YNNKEL (reference sequence). V was clipped by 3 bases and J by 6 bases; unmatched bases: 8. CDR3 in amino acids: CASSQLQGFGEQYF. CDR3 DNA sequence: TGTGCCAGCAGCCAGCTACAGGGGTTCGGCGAGCAGTACTTC.

The J gene is TRBJ2-6, the V gene TRBV4-2; no definite D call. V was trimmed by 2 bases and J by 0 bases, leaving 8 bases between them. Germline lookup yields CDR1 LGHNA and CDR2 YNFKEQ. This CDR3 is 16 amino acids long. The CDR3, as DNA: TGTGCCAGCAGCCAATCTAGAAGCTCTGGGGCCAACGTCCTGACTTTC. It encodes CASSQSRSSGANVLTF.

The chain carries TRBV7-2 and TRBJ2-1, with a possible D match to TRBD2 (5 bases). Germline CDR1 SGHTA, CDR2 FQGNSA. V lost 4 bases, J lost 0 bases, and 10 bases lay in between. CDR3 length: 15 residues. The CDR3 is CASSSGLNSYNEQFF. CDR3 DNA: TGTGCCAGCAGCTCCGGACTCAACTCCTACAATGAGCAGTTCTTC.

V gene TRBV19 combines with J gene TRBJ2-1; 7 bases fit TRBD2. The V segment lost 6 bases and the J segment 8 bases; nucleotides outside the gene matches: 13. The germline V gene encodes CDR1 LNHDA and CDR2 SQIVND (reference sequence). This CDR3 contains 15 residues. The CDR3 loop is CASSSPAGLSHEQFF. CDR3 DNA: TGTGCCAGTAGCTCCCCAGCGGGACTTTCTCATGAGCAGTTCTTC.

The gene calls are TRBV15 and TRBJ2-5, with D uncertain. Germline CDR1 reads LNHNV; CDR2 reads YYDKDF (reference sequence). V was cut by 0 bases and J by 3 bases, with 8 bases left in between. The CDR3 covers 14 residues. The CDR3 bases are TGTGCCACCAGCAGAGATAACCGGGAAGAGACCCAGTACTTC. This gives the protein CATSRDNREETQYF. Together with reference TRBV15 and TRBJ2-5, the CDR3 gives the full variable domain: DAMVIQNPRYQVTQFGKPVTLSCSQTLNHNVMYWYQQKSSQAPKLLFHYYDKDFNNEADTPDNFQSRRPNTSFCFLDIRSPGLGDTAMYLCATSRDNREETQYFGPGTRLLVL.

The chain recombines TRBV5-5 with TRBJ1-2, with 10 bases fitting TRBD1. J gave up 8 bases and V 4 bases, and 14 bases lay outside the gene matches. Germline values: CDR1 SGHKS, CDR2 YYEKEE (reference sequence). The CDR3 contains 16 residues. This CDR3 reads CASSPVPGTGVGGYTF. In nucleotides, the CDR3 is TGTGCCAGCAGCCCTGTTCCTGGGACAGGGGTGGGAGGCTACACCTTC.

This rearrangement joins TRBV25-1 to TRBJ2-1; D gene ambiguous. Germline V gene sequence: CDR1 MGHDK, CDR2 SYGVNS. V was clipped by 7 bases and J by 9 bases, with 16 bases between them. The CDR3 consists of 13 residues. In DNA, the CDR3 is TGTGCCAGCACGGAACCGGCAGGTATTGAGCAGTTCTTC. Its protein product is CASTEPAGIEQFF. Together with reference TRBV25-1 and TRBJ2-1, the CDR3 gives the full variable domain: EADIYQTPRYLVIGTGKKITLECSQTMGHDKMYWYQQDPGMELHLIHYSYGVNSTEKGDLSSESTVSRIRTEHFPLTLESARPSHTSQYLCASTEPAGIEQFFGPGTRLTVL.

This clone was observed a handful of times. The genes are TRBV30 and TRBJ2-3, with D uncertain. The CDR3 is 12 amino acids. Germline CDR1 GTSNPN, CDR2 SVGIG (reference sequence). The V gene lost 5 bases and the J gene lost 0 bases, with 6 bases spanning the gap. The CDR3 sequence is CAWGFSTDTQYF. The CDR3, as DNA: TGTGCCTGGGGCTTTAGCACAGATACGCAGTATTTT.

This clone has just a few counts. The chain joins TRBV5-1 to TRBJ2-1; TRBD1 matches at 8 bases. CDR1 and CDR2 from the germline V gene are SGHRS and YFSETQ. Losses at the gene ends were 3 bases for V and 8 bases for J; bases not matched to a gene: 7. The CDR3 runs 14 residues. The CDR3 loop reads CASSSNGQGDEQFF. The CDR3 nucleotides read TGCGCCAGCAGCTCCAACGGACAGGGAGATGAGCAGTTCTTC.

The chain joins TRBV30 to TRBJ2-6, with 11 bases lining up with TRBD1. Trimming removed 6 bases from V and 2 bases from J; junction bases left unmatched: 6. Germline V gene sequence: CDR1 GTSNPN, CDR2 SVGIG (reference sequence). The CDR3 is 16 residues long. The CDR3 sequence: CACTGTGGAGANVLTF. CDR3 in DNA: TGTGCCTGCACTGGGACAGGGGGTGCTGGGGCCAACGTCCTGACTTTC.

This clone was seen just once. The chain couples TRBV7-3 to TRBJ2-3; 10 bases align to TRBD1. V trimming: 2 bases; J trimming: 0 bases; junction bases outside the gene matches: 2. The germline V gene encodes CDR1 SGHTA and CDR2 FQGTGA. There are 16 residues in the CDR3. This CDR3 is CASSLGTGVSTDTQYF. In nucleotides, the CDR3 is TGTGCCAGCAGCTTAGGGACAGGGGTCAGCACAGATACGCAGTATTTT.

J is TRBJ2-3 and V is TRBV12-5; 11 nucleotides agree with TRBD2. The CDR3 runs to 18 residues. V lost 6 bases, J lost 4 bases, and 15 bases stayed unmatched. The germline V gene has CDR1 LGHNT and CDR2 FRNRAP. DNA of the CDR3: TGTGCTAGTGGCGAGGGACTAGCGGACAGAGCAGGGTCAGATACGCAGTATTTT. Its translation is CASGEGLADRAGSDTQYF.

The V gene is TRBV29-1, the J gene TRBJ2-5; possibly TRBD1 for D (6 bases). The germline V gene has CDR1 SQVTM and CDR2 ANQGSEA. Trimming removed 5 bases from V and 5 bases from J, with 18 bases in between. The length of the CDR3 is 14 residues. The CDR3 is CSVKRQGPGETQYF. CDR3 in DNA: TGCAGCGTTAAGAGGCAGGGGCCCGGGGAGACCCAGTACTTC.

The chain has TRBV28 and TRBJ2-2; TRBD2 matches at 8 bases. CDR1 is MDHEN and CDR2 is SYDVKM in the germline V gene. V gave up 7 bases and J gave up 4 bases; unmatched junction bases: 5. The CDR3 is 14 amino acids. CDR3 loop: CASTRLARTGELFF. The CDR3 DNA reads TGTGCCAGCACCAGACTAGCGCGCACCGGGGAGCTGTTTTTT.

This clone was detected a few times. The chain links TRBV29-1 to TRBJ1-1; maybe TRBD1 (6 bases). Germline loops: CDR1 SQVTM, CDR2 ANQGSEA. The CDR3 covers 14 residues. The ends were cut back, 4 bases at V and 0 bases at J, with 12 bases in the middle. CDR3 in DNA: TGCAGCGTTGGAGGGGGAGCCCTGAACACTGAAGCTTTCTTT. This codes for CSVGGGALNTEAFF.

This chain uses TRBV2 with TRBJ2-1; perhaps TRBD2 as D (5 bases). The CDR3 loop spans 13 amino acids. Germline V gene data show CDR1 as SNHLY and CDR2 as FYNNEI. V lost 3 bases to trimming and J lost 12 bases, with 15 bases between them. CDR3 residues: CASSEEDTRGQFF. The CDR3 DNA is TGTGCCAGCAGTGAGGAGGATACCCGCGGGCAGTTCTTC.

J is TRBJ2-5 and V is TRBV6-2 or TRBV6-3, with 11 bases fitting TRBD2. With V trimmed by 2 bases and J by 2 bases, 7 bases remained unmatched. Germline loops: CDR1 MNHEY, CDR2 SVGEGT. This CDR3 comprises 17 residues. The CDR3 DNA is TGTGCCAGCAGTTACAAACGGGTAGCGGGAGGGCAAGAGACCCAGTACTTC. Protein sequence: CASSYKRVAGGQETQYF.

The rearrangement joins TRBV6-2 or TRBV6-3 to TRBJ2-7; possible D gene TRBD2, 6 bases. This CDR3 has 16 amino acids. Germline loops: CDR1 MNHEY, CDR2 SVGEGT. Deletions cut 2 bases from V and 3 bases from J, with 17 bases between. CDR3 bases: TGTGCCAGCAGTTACCCGACTTGGAGGGACGGCTACGAGCAGTACTTC. It yields the protein CASSYPTWRDGYEQYF.

This rearrangement joins TRBV2 to TRBJ2-5, with D possibly TRBD2 on 6 matching bases. Germline lookup yields CDR1 SNHLY and CDR2 FYNNEI. With 2 bases removed from V and 2 bases from J, the gap between germline ends came to 12 bases. The CDR3 is 15 amino acids. CDR3 region: CASSERRAVQETQYF. The CDR3 DNA reads TGTGCCAGCAGTGAACGGAGGGCAGTTCAAGAGACCCAGTACTTC.